This TCR beta chain originates from a study of shared clonotypes between healthy human individuals. Study-wide points: Represented diversity, genetic and exposure-history alike, was limited by few donors.

Data came from immunoSEQ multiplex PCR; TCRdb stores just in-frame clones and leaves some out. The data hold around 1.6 million clones, with approximately 98% observed a single time. Points on this clone: Its specificity is unknown. Other DNA sequences from this sample encode an identical CDR3 as well.

V was cut by 3 bases and J by 1 base, with 6 bases left in between. This CDR3 comprises 13 residues. The V gene's germline CDR1 is SGHNT and CDR2 YENEEA. Memory CD4+ cells were the fraction left after CD45RA+ naive selection. This receptor was identified in a man aged 30 to 39 in good health. V and J are TRBV11-3 and TRBJ2-5; weak D call: TRBD1 (6 bases). The sample taken for sequencing was naive CD4+ T cells sorted from blood. Subset reported: CD45RA+ positively selected. The CDR3 DNA follows: TGTGCCAGCAGCTTGGACAGCCAAGAGACCCAGTACTTC. As protein: CASSLDSQETQYF.